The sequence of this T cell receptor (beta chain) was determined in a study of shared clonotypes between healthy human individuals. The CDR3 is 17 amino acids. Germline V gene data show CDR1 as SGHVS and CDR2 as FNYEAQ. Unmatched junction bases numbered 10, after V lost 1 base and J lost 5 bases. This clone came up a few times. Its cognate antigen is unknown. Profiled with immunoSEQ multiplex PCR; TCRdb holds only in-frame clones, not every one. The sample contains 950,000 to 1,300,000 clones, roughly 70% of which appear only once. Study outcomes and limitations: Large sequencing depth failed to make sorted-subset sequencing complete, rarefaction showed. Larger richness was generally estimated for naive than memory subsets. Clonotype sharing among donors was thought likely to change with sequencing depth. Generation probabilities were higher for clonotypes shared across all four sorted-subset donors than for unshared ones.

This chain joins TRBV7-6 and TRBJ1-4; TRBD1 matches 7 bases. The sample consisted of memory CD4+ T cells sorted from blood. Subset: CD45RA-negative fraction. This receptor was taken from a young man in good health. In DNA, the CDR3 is TGTGCCAGCAGCTTAGAGGCCCCGACAGGGCGAAATGAAAAACTGTTTTTT. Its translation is CASSLEAPTGRNEKLFF.